These 13 T cell receptor beta chains share one sample of origin, sequenced in a study of cytomegalovirus exposure and HLA in healthy donors. Vbeta (60) and Jbeta (13) primers were used in the PCR. The table came from immunoSEQ multiplex PCR; TCRdb's copy has only in-frame clones and leaves some out. The sample consists of 180,000 or so clones, about 10% of them appearing once. Input material: PBMCs. The receptors were gathered from a woman under 40 in good health and CMV-seropositive.

The chain combines TRBV19 with TRBJ2-2; 8 positions match TRBD2. The CDR3 is 15 residues long. V gave up 10 bases and J gave up 2 bases; unmatched junction bases: 9. Germline V CDR1 and CDR2: LNHDA, SQIVND (reference sequence). CDR3 protein: CATSGGLLNTGELFF. For the CDR3, the DNA is TGTGCCACAAGCGGGGGACTACTTAACACCGGGGAGCTGTTTTTT.

The sample holds a few counts of this clone. The gene calls are TRBV7-9 and TRBJ2-7; D may be TRBD2 (5 bases). Trimming took 3 bases from V and 2 from J, leaving 20 bases between them. The CDR3 contains 17 residues. Germline CDR1 reads SEHNR; CDR2 reads FQNEAQ (reference sequence). CDR3: CASSFGVPGRQPYEQYF. The CDR3 DNA reads TGTGCCAGCAGCTTCGGCGTCCCGGGGAGACAACCCTACGAGCAGTACTTC.

The genes are TRBV6-5 and TRBJ2-7; the D gene is possibly TRBD1 (7 bases). V was clipped by 6 bases and J by 3 bases, with 15 bases between them. This CDR3 is 14 amino acids long. CDR1 MNHEY and CDR2 SVGAGI come from the germline V gene. This CDR3 is CASSQLRGVYEQYF. The CDR3 DNA sequence: TGTGCCAGCAGCCAGCTCAGGGGGGTCTACGAGCAGTACTTC.

The gene calls are TRBV7-3 and TRBJ1-1; TRBD1 agrees at 8 bases. This CDR3 contains 16 residues. Per the germline V gene, CDR1 is SGHTA and CDR2 is FQGTGA. V lost 5 bases and J lost 0; bases outside the gene matches: 8. This CDR3 is CASSKGTGDMNTEAFF. CDR3 nucleotide sequence: TGTGCCAGCAGCAAAGGGACAGGTGACATGAACACTGAAGCTTTCTTT.

The V call is TRBV4-2, the J call TRBJ1-2, with D perhaps TRBD1 (6 bases). The CDR3 has 15 residues. V was clipped by 0 bases and J by 7 bases, with 15 bases between them. CDR1 and CDR2 (germline): LGHNA, YNFKEQ. The CDR3 region has the DNA TGTGCCAGCAGCCAAGATGTGGAGACAGGTCGTGGCTACACCTTC. Residues: CASSQDVETGRGYTF.

This clone was observed a handful of times. CDR3 DNA sequence: TGCGCCAGCAGCAGCTCTAGCGGGAGGGCAGATACGCAGTATTTT. Translated: CASSSSSGRADTQYF. The rearrangement uses TRBV5-1 and TRBJ2-3, with 12 bases matching TRBD2. CDR3 length: 15 amino acids. Trimming took 4 bases from V and 4 from J; bases not matched to a gene: 4. CDR1 SGHRS and CDR2 YFSETQ come from the germline V gene.

This clone was seen a few times. The chain recombines TRBV2 with TRBJ1-5; TRBD1 might be the D (6 bases). The CDR3 length is 14 residues. Germline assignment: CDR1 SNHLY and CDR2 FYNNEI. V was pared by 2 bases and J by 7 bases, with 12 bases between. In DNA, the CDR3 is TGTGCCAGCAGTGAATCAACAGGGTTGCAGCCCCAGCATTTT. This gives the protein CASSESTGLQPQHF.

The chain recombines TRBV5-1 with TRBJ1-2; D ambiguous. Germline CDR1 and CDR2: SGHRS and YFSETQ. This CDR3 contains 13 residues. With 0 bases removed from V and 3 bases from J, the gap between germline ends came to 6 bases. CDR3 in DNA: TGCGCCAGCAGCTTGGTCGGAGACTATGGCTACACCTTC. Amino acid sequence: CASSLVGDYGYTF.

This clone has a handful of counts. V gene TRBV9 combines with J gene TRBJ1-4; TRBD1 aligns across 8 bases. The germline CDR1 and CDR2 sequences are SGDLS and YYNGEE. V gave up 3 bases and J gave up 2 bases; unmatched junction bases: 6. This CDR3 has 16 amino acids. The CDR3 loop is CASSANHRGTNEKLFF. DNA for the CDR3: TGTGCCAGCAGCGCCAATCACAGGGGGACTAATGAAAAACTGTTTTTT.

The J gene is TRBJ2-2, the V gene TRBV13; no reliable D call. CDR1 is PRHDT and CDR2 is FYEKMQ in the germline V gene (reference sequence). The V and J ends lost 0 bases and 5 bases respectively, with 7 bases between them. CDR3 length equals 14 residues. The CDR3 protein is CASSLGTVTGELFF. The DNA for the CDR3 is TGTGCCAGCAGCTTAGGCACGGTTACCGGGGAGCTGTTTTTT. Combining the CDR3 with reference TRBV13 and TRBJ2-2 gives the whole variable domain AAGVIQSPRHLIKEKRETATLKCYPIPRHDTVYWYQQGPGQDPQFLISFYEKMQSDKGSIPDRFSAQQFSDYHSELNMSSLELGDSALYFCASSLGTVTGELFFGEGSRLTVL.

This clone has a handful of counts. This sequence joins TRBV2 and TRBJ2-1; perhaps TRBD2 as D (6 bases). CDR1 is SNHLY, CDR2 FYNNEI, per germline. Deletions cut 3 bases from V and 4 bases from J, with 13 bases between. The CDR3 extends over 15 amino acids. CDR3 in DNA: TGTGCCAGCAGTGAGAGACTAGAGGGTTACAATGAGCAGTTCTTC. Its protein is CASSERLEGYNEQFF. The whole variable domain, filled in from reference TRBV2 and TRBJ2-1, reads EPEVTQTPSHQVTQMGQEVILRCVPISNHLYFYWYRQILGQKVEFLVSFYNNEISEKSEIFDDQFSVERPDGSNFTLKIRSTKLEDSAMYFCASSERLEGYNEQFFGPGTRLTVL.

CDR3 in amino acids: CSARKSTEAFF. The CDR3 region has the DNA TGCAGTGCTAGAAAGAGCACTGAAGCTTTCTTT. The V gene is TRBV20-1, the J gene TRBJ1-1; D not resolved. The ends were cut back, 2 bases at V and 4 bases at J, with 5 bases in the middle. The germline V gene encodes CDR1 DFQATT and CDR2 SNEGSKA (reference sequence). The CDR3 runs 11 residues.

The gene calls are TRBV9 and TRBJ1-1; no firm D call. V was shortened by 0 bases and J by 1 base, with 7 bases between the two germline ends. CDR3 length equals 14 residues. Germline CDR1 SGDLS, CDR2 YYNGEE. The CDR3 is CASSVGSGNTEAFF. As DNA, the CDR3 is TGTGCCAGCAGCGTAGGATCCGGGAACACTGAAGCTTTCTTT.